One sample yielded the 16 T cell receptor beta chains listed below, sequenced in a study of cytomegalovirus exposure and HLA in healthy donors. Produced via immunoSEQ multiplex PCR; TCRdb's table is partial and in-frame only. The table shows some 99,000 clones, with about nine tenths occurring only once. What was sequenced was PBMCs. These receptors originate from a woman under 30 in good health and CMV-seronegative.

The CDR3 nucleotides are TGTGCCAGCAGTTATAGTATAGCGGGGGGCACAGATACGCAGTATTTT. Its translation is CASSYSIAGGTDTQYF. The V gene is TRBV6-5, the J gene TRBJ2-3, with 9 bases that match TRBD2. J lost 1 base, V lost 3 bases, and 5 bases had no gene match. Germline V gene lookup returns CDR1 MNHEY and CDR2 SVGAGI. The CDR3 totals 16 residues.

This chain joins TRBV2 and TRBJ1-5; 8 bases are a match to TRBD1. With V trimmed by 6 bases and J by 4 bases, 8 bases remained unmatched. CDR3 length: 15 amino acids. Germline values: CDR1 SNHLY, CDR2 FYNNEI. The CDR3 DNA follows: TGTGCCAGCAGCAGGGGGCTTTCCCTAAATCAGCCCCAGCATTTT. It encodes CASSRGLSLNQPQHF.

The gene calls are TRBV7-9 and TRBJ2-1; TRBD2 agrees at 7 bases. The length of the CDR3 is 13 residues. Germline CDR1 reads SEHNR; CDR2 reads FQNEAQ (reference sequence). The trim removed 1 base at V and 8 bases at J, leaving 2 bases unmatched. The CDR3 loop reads CASSLGGSHEQFF. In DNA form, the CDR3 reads TGTGCCAGCAGCTTAGGCGGGAGTCATGAGCAGTTCTTC.

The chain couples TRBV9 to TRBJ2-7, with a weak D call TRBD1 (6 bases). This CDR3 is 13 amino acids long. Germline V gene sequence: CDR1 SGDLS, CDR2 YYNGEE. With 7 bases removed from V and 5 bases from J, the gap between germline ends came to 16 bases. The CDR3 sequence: CASGRGPVHEQYF. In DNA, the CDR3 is TGTGCCAGCGGCAGGGGCCCAGTCCACGAGCAGTACTTC.

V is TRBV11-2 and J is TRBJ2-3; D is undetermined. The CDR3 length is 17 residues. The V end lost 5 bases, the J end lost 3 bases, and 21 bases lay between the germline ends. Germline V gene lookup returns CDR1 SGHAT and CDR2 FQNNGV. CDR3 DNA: TGTGCCAGCAGCGAGGAAGTACCCCTGATCGGGACAGATACGCAGTATTTT. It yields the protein CASSEEVPLIGTDTQYF.

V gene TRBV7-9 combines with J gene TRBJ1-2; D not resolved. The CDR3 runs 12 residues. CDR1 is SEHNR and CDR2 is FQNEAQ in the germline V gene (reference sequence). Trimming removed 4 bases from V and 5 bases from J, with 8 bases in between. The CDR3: CASSSEWYGYTF. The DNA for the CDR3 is TGTGCCAGCAGCTCCGAGTGGTATGGCTACACCTTC.

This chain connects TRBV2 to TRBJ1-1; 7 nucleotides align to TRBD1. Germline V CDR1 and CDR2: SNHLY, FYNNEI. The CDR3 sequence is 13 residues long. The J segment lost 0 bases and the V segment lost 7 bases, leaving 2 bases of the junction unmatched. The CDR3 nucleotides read TGTGCCAGCAAGACAGGGATGAACACTGAAGCTTTCTTT. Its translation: CASKTGMNTEAFF.

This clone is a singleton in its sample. The CDR3, as DNA: TGTGCCAGCAGTGAAGCCCCTAGCGGGGACACGTACAATGAGCAGTTCTTC. It codes for CASSEAPSGDTYNEQFF. This chain joins TRBV6-1 and TRBJ2-1, with 9 positions matching TRBD2. The CDR3 contains 17 residues. Germline assignment: CDR1 MNHNS and CDR2 SASEGT. Trimming removed 0 bases from V and 4 bases from J; junction bases left unmatched: 7.

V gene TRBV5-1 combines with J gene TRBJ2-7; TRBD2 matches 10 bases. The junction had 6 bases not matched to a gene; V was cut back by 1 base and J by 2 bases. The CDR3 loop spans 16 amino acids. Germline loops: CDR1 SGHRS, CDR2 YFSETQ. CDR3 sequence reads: CASSLPNLAGAYEQYF. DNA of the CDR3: TGCGCCAGCAGCTTGCCCAATCTAGCGGGAGCCTACGAGCAGTACTTC.

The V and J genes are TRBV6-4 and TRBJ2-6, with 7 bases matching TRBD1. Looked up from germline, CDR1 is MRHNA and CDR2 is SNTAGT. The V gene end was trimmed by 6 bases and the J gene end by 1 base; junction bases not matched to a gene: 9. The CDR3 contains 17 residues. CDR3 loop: CASSRDSLTSGANVLTF. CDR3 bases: TGTGCCAGCAGCCGGGACAGCCTGACGTCTGGGGCCAACGTCCTGACTTTC.

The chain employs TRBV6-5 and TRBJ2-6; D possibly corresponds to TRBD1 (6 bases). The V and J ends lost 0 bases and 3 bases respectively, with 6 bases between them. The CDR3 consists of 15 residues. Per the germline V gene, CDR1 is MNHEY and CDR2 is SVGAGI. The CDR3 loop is CASSYSGGGANVLTF. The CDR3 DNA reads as TGTGCCAGCAGTTACTCAGGGGGTGGGGCCAACGTCCTGACTTTC.

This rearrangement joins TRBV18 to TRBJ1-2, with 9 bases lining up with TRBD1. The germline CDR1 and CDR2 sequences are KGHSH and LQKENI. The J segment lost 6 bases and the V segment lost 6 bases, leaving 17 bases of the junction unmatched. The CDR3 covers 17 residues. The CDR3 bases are TGTGCCAGCTCCCCGGGATCGGACAGGGGAAGTGCCAATGGCTACACCTTC. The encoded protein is CASSPGSDRGSANGYTF.

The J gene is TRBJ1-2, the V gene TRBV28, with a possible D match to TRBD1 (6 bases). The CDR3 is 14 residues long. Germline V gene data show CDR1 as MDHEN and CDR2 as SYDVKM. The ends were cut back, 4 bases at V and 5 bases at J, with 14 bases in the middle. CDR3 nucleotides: TGTGCCAGCAGTTCCCGAAGACAGGTTTATGGCTACACCTTC. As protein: CASSSRRQVYGYTF.

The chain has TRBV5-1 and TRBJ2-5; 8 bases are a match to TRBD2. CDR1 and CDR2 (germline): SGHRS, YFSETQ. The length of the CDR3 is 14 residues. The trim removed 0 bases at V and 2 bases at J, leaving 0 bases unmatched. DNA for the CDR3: TGCGCCAGCAGCTTGGGCGGGGGGCAAGAGACCCAGTACTTC. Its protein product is CASSLGGGQETQYF.

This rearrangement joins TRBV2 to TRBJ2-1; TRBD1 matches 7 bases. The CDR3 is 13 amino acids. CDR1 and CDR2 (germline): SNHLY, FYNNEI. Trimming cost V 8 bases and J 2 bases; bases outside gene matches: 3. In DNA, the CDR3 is TGTGCCAGCGGGGGACAGCCCTACAATGAGCAGTTCTTC. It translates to CASGGQPYNEQFF.

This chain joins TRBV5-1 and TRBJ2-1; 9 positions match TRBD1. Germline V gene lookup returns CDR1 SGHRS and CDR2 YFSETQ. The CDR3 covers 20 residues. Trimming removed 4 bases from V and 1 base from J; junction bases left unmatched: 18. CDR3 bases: TGCGCCAGCAGCCTAGGGACAGGGAGTAGGCTGAGTGAGTCCTACAATGAGCAGTTCTTC. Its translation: CASSLGTGSRLSESYNEQFF. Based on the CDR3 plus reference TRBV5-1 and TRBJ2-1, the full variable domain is KAGVTQTPRYLIKTRGQQVTLSCSPISGHRSVSWYQQTPGQGLQFLFEYFSETQRNKGNFPGRFSGRQFSNSRSEMNVSTLELGDSALYLCASSLGTGSRLSESYNEQFFGPGTRLTVL.